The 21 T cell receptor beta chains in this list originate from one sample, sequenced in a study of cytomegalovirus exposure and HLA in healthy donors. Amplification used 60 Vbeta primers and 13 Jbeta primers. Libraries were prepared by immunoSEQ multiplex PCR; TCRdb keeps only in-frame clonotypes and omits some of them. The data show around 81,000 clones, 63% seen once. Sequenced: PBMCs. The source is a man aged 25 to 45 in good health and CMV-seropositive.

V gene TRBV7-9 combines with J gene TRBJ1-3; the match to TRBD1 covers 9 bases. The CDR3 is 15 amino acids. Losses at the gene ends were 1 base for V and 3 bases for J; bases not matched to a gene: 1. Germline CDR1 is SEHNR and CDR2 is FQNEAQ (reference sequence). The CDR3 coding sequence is TGTGCCAGCAGCTTAGGGACAGGGGTTGGAAACACCATATATTTT. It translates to CASSLGTGVGNTIYF.

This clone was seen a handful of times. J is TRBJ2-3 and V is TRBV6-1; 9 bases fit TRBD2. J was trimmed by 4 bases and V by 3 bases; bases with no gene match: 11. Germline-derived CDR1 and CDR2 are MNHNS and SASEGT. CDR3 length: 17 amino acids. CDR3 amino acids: CASSEYKGGRAPDTQYF. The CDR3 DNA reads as TGTGCCAGCAGTGAGTACAAGGGCGGGAGGGCCCCAGATACGCAGTATTTT.

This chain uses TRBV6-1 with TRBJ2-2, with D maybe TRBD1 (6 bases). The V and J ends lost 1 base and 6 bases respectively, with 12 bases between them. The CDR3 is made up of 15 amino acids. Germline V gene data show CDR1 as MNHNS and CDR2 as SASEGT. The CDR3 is CASSEVLQGPGELFF. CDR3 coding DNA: TGTGCCAGCAGTGAAGTTCTTCAGGGGCCCGGGGAGCTGTTTTTT.

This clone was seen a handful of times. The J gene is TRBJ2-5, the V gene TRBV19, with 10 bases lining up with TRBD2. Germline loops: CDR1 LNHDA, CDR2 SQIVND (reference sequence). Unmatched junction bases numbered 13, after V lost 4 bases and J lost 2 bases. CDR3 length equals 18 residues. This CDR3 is CASSRGLASGFRQETQYF. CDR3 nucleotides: TGTGCCAGTAGTAGGGGACTAGCGAGCGGTTTTAGACAAGAGACCCAGTACTTC.

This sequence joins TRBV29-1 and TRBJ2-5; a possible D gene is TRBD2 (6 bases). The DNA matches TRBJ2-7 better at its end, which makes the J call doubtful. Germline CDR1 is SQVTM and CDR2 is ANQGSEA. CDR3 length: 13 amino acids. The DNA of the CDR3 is TGCAGCGCATTGGGAGGCGGTAGCCACGAGCAGTACTTC. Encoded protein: CSALGGGSHEQYF.

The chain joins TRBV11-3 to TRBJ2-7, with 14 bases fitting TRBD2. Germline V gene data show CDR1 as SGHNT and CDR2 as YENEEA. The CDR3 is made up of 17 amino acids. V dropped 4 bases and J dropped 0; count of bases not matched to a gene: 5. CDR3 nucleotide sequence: TGTGCCAGCAGCTCTGGACTAGCGGGAGGCTACTCCTACGAGCAGTACTTC. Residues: CASSSGLAGGYSYEQYF.

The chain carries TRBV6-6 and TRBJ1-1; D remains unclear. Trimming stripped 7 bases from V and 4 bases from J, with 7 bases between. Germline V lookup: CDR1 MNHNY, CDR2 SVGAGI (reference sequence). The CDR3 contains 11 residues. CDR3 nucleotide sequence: TGTGCCAGCACCCCGGGCACTGAAGCTTTCTTT. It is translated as CASTPGTEAFF.

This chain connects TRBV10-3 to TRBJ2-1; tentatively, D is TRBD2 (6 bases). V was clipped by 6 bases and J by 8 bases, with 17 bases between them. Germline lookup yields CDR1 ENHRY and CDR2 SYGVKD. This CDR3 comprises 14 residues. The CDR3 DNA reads TGTGCCATCAGAGTAGCGGAGGCGAGAGATGAGCAGTTCTTC. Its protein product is CAIRVAEARDEQFF.

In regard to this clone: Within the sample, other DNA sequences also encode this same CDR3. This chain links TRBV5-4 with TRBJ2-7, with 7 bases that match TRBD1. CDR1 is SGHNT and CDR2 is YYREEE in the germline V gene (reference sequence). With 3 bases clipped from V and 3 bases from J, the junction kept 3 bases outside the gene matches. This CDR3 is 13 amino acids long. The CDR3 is CASSSGQSYEQYF. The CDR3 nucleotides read TGTGCCAGCAGCTCGGGACAGAGCTACGAGCAGTACTTC.

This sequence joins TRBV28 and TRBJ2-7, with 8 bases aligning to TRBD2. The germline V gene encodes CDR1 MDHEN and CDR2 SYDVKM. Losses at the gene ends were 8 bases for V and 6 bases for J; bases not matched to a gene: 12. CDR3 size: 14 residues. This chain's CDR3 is CASLERESSGEQYF. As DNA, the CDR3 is TGTGCCAGCTTAGAGCGGGAGTCTAGTGGCGAGCAGTACTTC.

CDR3 amino acids: CASSLFRGSYEQYF. The CDR3 DNA is TGTGCCAGCAGCTTGTTCAGGGGGTCCTACGAGCAGTACTTC. This rearrangement joins TRBV5-4 to TRBJ2-7, with TRBD1 matching 7 bases. The CDR3 has 14 amino acids. Germline values: CDR1 SGHNT, CDR2 YYREEE (reference sequence). Trimming removed 1 base from V and 1 base from J; junction bases left unmatched: 2.

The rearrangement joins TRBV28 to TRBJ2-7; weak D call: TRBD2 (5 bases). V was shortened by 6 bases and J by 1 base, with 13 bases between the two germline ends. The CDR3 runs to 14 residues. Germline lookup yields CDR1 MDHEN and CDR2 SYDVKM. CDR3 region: CASRSGSTSYEQYF. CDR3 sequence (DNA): TGTGCCAGCAGGAGCGGATCTACTTCCTACGAGCAGTACTTC.

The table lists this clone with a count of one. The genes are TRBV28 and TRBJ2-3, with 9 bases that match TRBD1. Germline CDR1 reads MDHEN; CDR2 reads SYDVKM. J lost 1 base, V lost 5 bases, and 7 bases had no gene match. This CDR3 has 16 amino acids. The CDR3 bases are TGTGCCAGCAGTCGGGACAGGGCCTCTGGCACAGATACGCAGTATTTT. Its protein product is CASSRDRASGTDTQYF.

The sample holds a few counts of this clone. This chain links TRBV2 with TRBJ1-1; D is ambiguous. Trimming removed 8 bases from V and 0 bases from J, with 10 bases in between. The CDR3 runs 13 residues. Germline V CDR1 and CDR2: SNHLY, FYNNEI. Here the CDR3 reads CASDPEMNTEAFF. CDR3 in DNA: TGTGCCAGCGATCCGGAGATGAACACTGAAGCTTTCTTT.

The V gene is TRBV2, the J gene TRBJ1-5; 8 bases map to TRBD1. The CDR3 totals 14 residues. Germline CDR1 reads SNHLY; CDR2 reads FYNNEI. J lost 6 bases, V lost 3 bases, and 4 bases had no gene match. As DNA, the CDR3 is TGTGCCAGCAGTGATGGACAGGGTCGTCAGCCCCAGCATTTT. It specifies CASSDGQGRQPQHF.

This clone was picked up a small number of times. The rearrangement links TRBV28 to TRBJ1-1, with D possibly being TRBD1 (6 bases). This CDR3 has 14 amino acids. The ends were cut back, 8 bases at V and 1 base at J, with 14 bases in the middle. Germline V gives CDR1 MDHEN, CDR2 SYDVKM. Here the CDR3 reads CASRPRTENTEAFF. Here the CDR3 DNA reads TGTGCCAGCCGACCTAGGACAGAGAACACTGAAGCTTTCTTT.

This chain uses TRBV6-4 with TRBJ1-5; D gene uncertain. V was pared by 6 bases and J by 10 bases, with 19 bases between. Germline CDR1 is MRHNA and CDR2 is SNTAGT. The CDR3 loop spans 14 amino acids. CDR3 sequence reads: CASSREGGADPQHF. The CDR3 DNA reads TGTGCCAGCAGCCGGGAGGGTGGCGCCGATCCCCAGCATTTT.

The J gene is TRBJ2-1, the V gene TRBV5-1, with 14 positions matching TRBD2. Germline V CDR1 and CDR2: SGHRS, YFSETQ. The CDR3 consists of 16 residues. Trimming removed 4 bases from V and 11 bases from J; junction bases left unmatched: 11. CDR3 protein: CASSRDPGLAGEKQFF. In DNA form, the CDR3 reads TGCGCCAGCAGCCGAGACCCGGGACTAGCGGGGGAAAAGCAGTTCTTC.

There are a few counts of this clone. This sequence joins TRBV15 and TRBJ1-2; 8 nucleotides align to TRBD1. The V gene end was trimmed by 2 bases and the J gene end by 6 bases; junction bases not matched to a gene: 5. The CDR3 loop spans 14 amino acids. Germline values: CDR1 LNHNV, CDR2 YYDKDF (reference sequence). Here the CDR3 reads CATSRKPDRDGYTF. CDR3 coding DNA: TGTGCCACCAGCAGAAAACCGGACAGGGATGGCTACACCTTC. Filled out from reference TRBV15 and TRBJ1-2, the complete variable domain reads DAMVIQNPRYQVTQFGKPVTLSCSQTLNHNVMYWYQQKSSQAPKLLFHYYDKDFNNEADTPDNFQSRRPNTSFCFLDIRSPGLGDTAMYLCATSRKPDRDGYTFGSGTRLTVV.

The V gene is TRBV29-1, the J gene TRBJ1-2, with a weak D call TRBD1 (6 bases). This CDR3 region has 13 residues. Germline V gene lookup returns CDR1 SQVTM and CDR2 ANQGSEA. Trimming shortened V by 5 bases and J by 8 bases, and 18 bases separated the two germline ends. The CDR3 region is CSVYRDEEQGYTF. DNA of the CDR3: TGCAGCGTTTACAGGGACGAGGAGCAGGGCTACACCTTC. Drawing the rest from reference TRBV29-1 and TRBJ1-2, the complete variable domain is SAVISQKPSRDICQRGTSLTIQCQVDSQVTMMFWYRQQPGQSLTLIATANQGSEATYESGFVIDKFPISRPNLTFSTLTVSNMSPEDSSIYLCSVYRDEEQGYTFGSGTRLTVV.

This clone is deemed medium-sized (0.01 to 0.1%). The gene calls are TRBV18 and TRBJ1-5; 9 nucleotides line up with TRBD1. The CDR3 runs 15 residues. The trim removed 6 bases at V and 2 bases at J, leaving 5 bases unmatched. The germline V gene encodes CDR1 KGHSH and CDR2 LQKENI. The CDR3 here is CASSLTGGGNQPQHF. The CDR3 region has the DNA TGTGCCAGCTCCCTGACAGGGGGAGGCAATCAGCCCCAGCATTTT.